Each of the 21 T cell receptor beta chains below was sequenced from the same sample in a study of blood T cell repertoires in COVID-19. The repertoire was sequenced with immunoSEQ multiplex PCR; TCRdb's copy has only in-frame clones and lacks some. The table includes 450,000 to 500,000 clones, 87% detected once. Sequencing was carried out using PBMCs or T cells enriched from blood (not recorded which). The source of these receptors is a woman between 18 and 29 years old who had recovered from COVID-19.

The V and J genes are TRBV4-1 and TRBJ2-7; no clear D gene. This CDR3 comprises 9 residues. Germline CDR1 is MGHRA and CDR2 is YSYEKL. Trimming removed 8 bases from V and 6 bases from J, with 5 bases in between. The CDR3 reads CASQIEQYF. DNA of the CDR3: TGCGCCAGCCAGATCGAGCAGTACTTC.

In this sample, this clone turned up once. The chain uses TRBV9 and TRBJ1-1; D not resolved. Germline lookup yields CDR1 SGDLS and CDR2 YYNGEE. The CDR3 extends over 13 amino acids. V lost 0 bases to trimming and J lost 1 base, with 4 bases between them. The CDR3 DNA follows: TGTGCCAGCAGCGTAGAGCAGAACACTGAAGCTTTCTTT. It is translated as CASSVEQNTEAFF.

This rearrangement joins TRBV12-3 or TRBV12-4 to TRBJ1-2; no clear D gene. Trimming stripped 5 bases from V and 6 bases from J, with 13 bases between. The CDR3 extends over 13 amino acids. The CDR3 region has the DNA TGTGCCAGCAGTCTTCTAGAGGGCGATGGCTACACCTTC. It is translated as CASSLLEGDGYTF.

The CDR3 region has the DNA TGTGCCATACGAGGACAGTCGGACTATGGCTACACCTTC. This sequence encodes CAIRGQSDYGYTF. The V gene is TRBV10-3, the J gene TRBJ1-2, with a tentative D call TRBD1 (6 bases). Per germline, CDR1 ENHRY and CDR2 SYGVKD. Trimming left V 9 bases short and J 3 bases short, with 14 bases between. The CDR3 consists of 13 residues.

This rearrangement joins TRBV10-1 to TRBJ1-1; 8 positions agree with TRBD1. Germline CDR1 and CDR2: WNHNN and SYGVQD (reference sequence). J was trimmed by 7 bases and V by 3 bases; bases with no gene match: 7. There are 14 residues in the CDR3. The CDR3 DNA reads as TGCGCCAGCAGTGATAGGACAGGGACTTATGAAGCTTTCTTT. Translating gives CASSDRTGTYEAFF.

V usage is TRBV5-4 and J usage is TRBJ1-2; 7 positions agree with TRBD1. The V segment lost 4 bases and the J segment 3 bases; nucleotides outside the gene matches: 6. CDR1 and CDR2 (germline): SGHNT, YYREEE (reference sequence). The CDR3 extends over 14 amino acids. CDR3 region: CASSRDRTYYGYTF. The CDR3 coding sequence is TGTGCCAGCAGCAGGGACAGAACTTACTATGGCTACACCTTC.

Notes on this clone: Other nucleotide sequences in the sample specify the same CDR3. V usage is TRBV6-5 and J usage is TRBJ1-2; possible D gene TRBD1, 6 bases. CDR1 is MNHEY and CDR2 is SVGAGI in the germline V gene. V was shortened by 6 bases and J by 1 base, with 6 bases between the two germline ends. The CDR3 has 12 amino acids. For the CDR3, the DNA is TGTGCCAGCAGGGACAGTAACTATGGCTACACCTTC. Protein: CASRDSNYGYTF.

The chain is built from TRBV6-5 and TRBJ1-6; D gene uncertain. Looked up from germline, CDR1 is MNHEY and CDR2 is SVGAGI. There are 15 residues in the CDR3. Between the trimmed V and J ends, which lost 8 bases and 5 bases, there was a span of 16 bases. CDR3 sequence (DNA): TGTGCCAGCCGGAGGGTAATGGTGAATAATTCACCCCTCCACTTT. Encoded protein: CASRRVMVNNSPLHF.

The chain is built from TRBV7-8 and TRBJ2-7, with D possibly being TRBD2 (5 bases). Germline-derived CDR1 and CDR2 are SGHVS and FQNEAQ. The CDR3 extends over 13 amino acids. With 5 bases removed from V and 12 bases from J, the gap between germline ends came to 20 bases. The CDR3 is CASSPRTGPFRYF. CDR3 DNA: TGTGCCAGCAGCCCTAGGACTGGTCCGTTTCGGTACTTC.

The chain has TRBV24-1 and TRBJ2-5; possibly TRBD1 for D (6 bases). Trimming removed 4 bases at V and 5 bases at J, with 10 bases between. Germline V gene sequence: CDR1 KGHDR, CDR2 SFDVKD. This CDR3 comprises 13 residues. The chain's CDR3 is CATSEGARETQYF. The CDR3 nucleotides are TGTGCCACCAGTGAGGGGGCGCGTGAGACCCAGTACTTC.

The genes are TRBV7-2 and TRBJ2-5; 8 bases line up with TRBD2. The junction had 5 bases not matched to a gene; V was cut back by 2 bases and J by 3 bases. In germline, CDR1 is SGHTA, CDR2 FQGNSA. The CDR3 is made up of 15 amino acids. The CDR3 coding sequence is TGTGCCAGCAGCTTACGGCGGGGGGCCAAAGAGACCCAGTACTTC. This encodes CASSLRRGAKETQYF.

The V call is TRBV2, the J call TRBJ1-1, with D maybe TRBD1 (5 bases). CDR3 length: 14 amino acids. Germline V gene sequence: CDR1 SNHLY, CDR2 FYNNEI. The V end was cut by 7 bases, the J end by 2 bases, with 14 bases between. CDR3 amino acids: CASTTGYRNTEAFF. The CDR3 DNA follows: TGTGCCAGCACTACAGGTTACCGCAACACTGAAGCTTTCTTT.

The chain has TRBV19 and TRBJ2-3, with D uncertain. The CDR3 covers 11 residues. CDR1 and CDR2 from the germline V gene are LNHDA and SQIVND (reference sequence). V dropped 5 bases and J dropped 5 bases, with 5 bases sitting between them. For the CDR3, the DNA is TGTGCCAGTAGTGATAGAGATACGCAGTATTTT. This translates into CASSDRDTQYF.

This chain links TRBV12-3 or TRBV12-4 with TRBJ1-1, with TRBD1 as a possible D gene (5 bases). CDR3 size: 12 residues. The V gene lost 6 bases and the J gene lost 7 bases, with 12 bases spanning the gap. CDR3 in DNA: TGTGCCAGCAGGTGGGGGGATCGTGAAGCTTTCTTT. Encoded protein: CASRWGDREAFF.

The CDR3: CASSPRTLAGGKYNEQFF. In nucleotides, the CDR3 is TGTGCCAGCAGCCCCCGCACTCTAGCGGGGGGGAAATACAATGAGCAGTTCTTC. The chain links TRBV11-2 to TRBJ2-1, with 12 nucleotides matching TRBD2. CDR1 is SGHAT, CDR2 FQNNGV, per germline. This CDR3 has 18 residues. The ends lost 5 bases at V and 4 bases at J; junction bases unmatched: 12.

The chain couples TRBV9 to TRBJ2-1; 10 bases are a match to TRBD2. There are 16 residues in the CDR3. The junction had 6 bases not matched to a gene; V was cut back by 4 bases and J by 2 bases. The germline V gene has CDR1 SGDLS and CDR2 YYNGEE. For the CDR3, the DNA is TGTGCCAGCAGCTTTGTAGCGGGGGGCCCCTACAATGAGCAGTTCTTC. This codes for CASSFVAGGPYNEQFF.

The rearrangement uses TRBV5-4 and TRBJ1-2, with 9 bases fitting TRBD1. The junction had 5 bases not matched to a gene; V was cut back by 4 bases and J by 7 bases. Germline V gene data show CDR1 as SGHNT and CDR2 as YYREEE (reference sequence). This CDR3 is built from 13 residues. Written as DNA, the CDR3 is TGTGCCAGCAGCAGGGACAGGGAAGTTGGCTACACCTTC. Amino acids: CASSRDREVGYTF.

This chain connects TRBV19 to TRBJ2-1; 7 bases match TRBD2. The CDR3 runs 16 residues. Losses at the gene ends were 3 bases for V and 3 bases for J; bases not matched to a gene: 8. From germline, CDR1 is LNHDA and CDR2 SQIVND (reference sequence). The CDR3 spells CASSISGPSGYNEQFF. CDR3 bases: TGTGCCAGTAGTATTAGCGGGCCTAGCGGCTACAATGAGCAGTTCTTC.

This chain joins TRBV5-5 and TRBJ1-1, with D hard to call. Trimming pared 5 bases from V and 5 bases from J, leaving 13 bases between. CDR1 is SGHKS, CDR2 YYEKEE, per germline (reference sequence). The CDR3 has 13 residues. The CDR3 is CASSLTTETEAFF. CDR3 DNA: TGTGCCAGCAGTTTGACTACGGAGACTGAAGCTTTCTTT.

The chain carries TRBV11-3 and TRBJ1-4; D remains ambiguous. The germline V gene encodes CDR1 SGHNT and CDR2 YENEEA. This CDR3 region has 15 residues. V was clipped by 0 bases and J by 5 bases, with 10 bases between them. CDR3 in amino acids: CASSLEEAWNEKLFF. CDR3 DNA sequence: TGTGCCAGCAGCTTAGAAGAGGCTTGGAATGAAAAACTGTTTTTT.

This chain uses TRBV28 with TRBJ2-2; tentatively, D is TRBD1 (5 bases). CDR3 length: 14 amino acids. Trimming cost V 1 base and J 6 bases, with 9 bases left between them. Germline V lookup: CDR1 MDHEN, CDR2 SYDVKM. Written as DNA, the CDR3 is TGTGCCAGCAGTTTATCACGACAGCCCGGGGAGCTGTTTTTT. Protein sequence: CASSLSRQPGELFF.